These 19 T cell receptor beta chains originate from one sample sequenced in a study of molecular identifiers for immune sequencing clone quantification. TCRdb fed the PCR reads into MiXCR, producing one record per CDR3 protein. The sample holds under 600,000 distinct CDR3 sequences, over 20% seen once. Sequenced material: naive CD8+ T cells from blood, with Jurkat cell RNA spiked in. Subset specified: FACS-sorted CD8+CD4-CCR7+CD45RA+ naive T cells. The origin of the receptors is a human donor in good health. Some libraries in this study had Jurkat cell RNA spiked in.

The J gene is TRBJ2-1, the V gene TRBV30; 9 positions agree with TRBD2. The V segment lost 0 bases and the J segment 10 bases; nucleotides outside the gene matches: 13. The CDR3 consists of 16 residues. Germline CDR1 reads GTSNPN; CDR2 reads SVGIG (reference sequence). The CDR3 is CAWSVLGSGGSGEQFF. Here the CDR3 DNA reads TGTGCCTGGAGTGTATTAGGTAGCGGGGGATCGGGAGAGCAGTTCTTC.

This clonotype has more than one count but fewer than ten. The rearrangement joins TRBV27 to TRBJ1-1, with a possible D match to TRBD1 (6 bases). Trimming stripped 3 bases from V and 3 bases from J, with 11 bases between. In germline, CDR1 is MNHEY, CDR2 SMNVEV (reference sequence). The length of the CDR3 is 14 residues. The CDR3 here is CASSLQGRDTEAFF. In DNA, the CDR3 is TGTGCCAGCAGTTTGCAGGGGAGAGACACTGAAGCTTTCTTT.

This clonotype was found many times. The rearrangement uses TRBV12-3 or TRBV12-4 and TRBJ1-1; D is ambiguous. V was clipped by 6 bases and J by 5 bases, with 13 bases between them. CDR3 length equals 13 residues. CDR3 nucleotide sequence: TGTGCCAGCAGCTTATGGGGAGGGACTGAAGCTTTCTTT. Its protein is CASSLWGGTEAFF.

This clonotype was seen many times. V and J are TRBV12-3 or TRBV12-4 and TRBJ2-3; maybe TRBD2 (6 bases). The length of the CDR3 is 15 residues. Deletions cut 2 bases from V and 0 bases from J, with 9 bases between. The chain's CDR3 is CASSLRDWSTDTQYF. CDR3 DNA: TGTGCCAGCAGTTTAAGGGACTGGAGCACAGATACGCAGTATTTT.

Many counts were recorded for this clonotype. The V call is TRBV9, the J call TRBJ2-1, with D perhaps matching TRBD1 (6 bases). The CDR3 runs to 13 residues. From germline, CDR1 is SGDLS and CDR2 YYNGEE. The ends were cut back, 3 bases at V and 4 bases at J, with 8 bases in the middle. As DNA, the CDR3 is TGTGCCAGCAGCGCCGGACAGTACAATGAGCAGTTCTTC. As protein: CASSAGQYNEQFF.

This clonotype has just a few counts. The chain employs TRBV20-1 and TRBJ2-5, with 7 bases that match TRBD2. CDR1 DFQATT and CDR2 SNEGSKA come from the germline V gene (reference sequence). Trimming took 5 bases from V and 0 from J; bases not matched to a gene: 9. The CDR3 consists of 15 residues. The CDR3 nucleotides read TGCAGTGCTCGAGTCCTAGCGGAGTACCAAGAGACCCAGTACTTC. Amino acids: CSARVLAEYQETQYF.

In this sample, this clonotype turned up many times. The chain combines TRBV20-1 with TRBJ1-1; possible D gene TRBD1, 5 bases. This CDR3 is 14 amino acids long. CDR1 and CDR2 from the germline V gene are DFQATT and SNEGSKA (reference sequence). V was pared by 6 bases and J by 4 bases, with 18 bases between. CDR3 nucleotide sequence: TGCAGTGCAACCGGGACCGACGGGGGCACTGAAGCTTTCTTT. The encoded protein is CSATGTDGGTEAFF.

This clonotype was recorded at least ten times. The chain combines TRBV20-1 with TRBJ2-3, with 9 bases matching TRBD2. V gave up 1 base and J gave up 3 bases; unmatched junction bases: 2. Germline assignment: CDR1 DFQATT and CDR2 SNEGSKA (reference sequence). The CDR3 totals 14 residues. This CDR3 is CSARVAGETDTQYF. CDR3 in DNA: TGCAGTGCTAGAGTAGCGGGGGAAACAGATACGCAGTATTTT.

The table lists this clonotype with a few counts. The chain couples TRBV28 to TRBJ1-4, with no clear D. CDR3 length equals 12 residues. From germline, CDR1 is MDHEN and CDR2 SYDVKM. V lost 8 bases, J lost 8 bases, and 12 bases lay in between. The chain's CDR3 is CASEGPREKLFF. The CDR3 bases are TGTGCCAGCGAGGGCCCCAGGGAAAAACTGTTTTTT.

This clonotype was seen a handful of times. The V call is TRBV4-3, the J call TRBJ2-6, with D possibly TRBD1 on 7 matching bases. Germline loops: CDR1 LGHNA, CDR2 YSLEER. The CDR3 is 17 residues long. V dropped 0 bases and J dropped 3 bases, with 12 bases sitting between them. CDR3 nucleotide sequence: TGCGCCAGCAGCCAAGACAGGGGGGACGGTGGGGCCAACGTCCTGACTTTC. Translating it yields CASSQDRGDGGANVLTF.

This clonotype was recorded many times. The rearrangement joins TRBV3-1 to TRBJ2-2; D gene uncertain. Germline V gene lookup returns CDR1 LGHDT and CDR2 YNNKEL (reference sequence). This CDR3 has 15 amino acids. Trimming shortened V by 0 bases and J by 4 bases, and 9 bases separated the two germline ends. The CDR3 DNA follows: TGTGCCAGCAGCCAAGATGAGGCCCCCACCGGGGAGCTGTTTTTT. Translating gives CASSQDEAPTGELFF.

This sequence joins TRBV19 and TRBJ2-3; the D gene is possibly TRBD1 (6 bases). The CDR3 runs to 16 residues. Trimming removed 5 bases from V and 6 bases from J, with 21 bases in between. CDR1 and CDR2 from the germline V gene are LNHDA and SQIVND (reference sequence). CDR3 residues: CASSPGARSGVDTQYF. The CDR3, as DNA: TGTGCCAGTAGTCCAGGGGCGCGGAGTGGGGTGGATACGCAGTATTTT.

This clonotype was seen ten or more times. The V call is TRBV5-4, the J call TRBJ1-1; D perhaps matches TRBD1 (5 bases). Germline-derived CDR1 and CDR2 are SGHNT and YYREEE (reference sequence). This CDR3 contains 13 residues. V gave up 5 bases and J gave up 4 bases, with 12 bases separating them. As DNA, the CDR3 is TGTGCCAGCAGGGACGGGAGGGGCACTGAAGCTTTCTTT. Translation: CASRDGRGTEAFF.

This clonotype was recorded many times. V and J are TRBV29-1 and TRBJ2-5, with 8 positions matching TRBD1. Germline CDR1 SQVTM, CDR2 ANQGSEA. Unmatched junction bases numbered 4, after V lost 2 bases and J lost 2 bases. The CDR3 runs 14 residues. The DNA of the CDR3 is TGCAGCGTTGAACAGACAGGGGAACAAGAGACCCAGTACTTC. Amino acid sequence: CSVEQTGEQETQYF.

This clonotype occurred a few times. The chain couples TRBV16 to TRBJ2-3; TRBD2 matches 10 bases. The CDR3 is made up of 17 amino acids. Germline CDR1 reads KGHSY; CDR2 reads FQNENV. The junction had 5 bases not matched to a gene; V was cut back by 0 bases and J by 2 bases. The CDR3 spells CASSQSLAGATTDTQYF. In nucleotides, the CDR3 is TGTGCCAGCAGCCAATCGCTAGCGGGGGCAACCACAGATACGCAGTATTTT.

This clonotype came up many times. This chain connects TRBV5-1 to TRBJ1-4; no definite D call. Germline CDR1 is SGHRS and CDR2 is YFSETQ. With 0 bases removed from V and 11 bases from J, the gap between germline ends came to 8 bases. CDR3 length: 12 amino acids. The CDR3 DNA is TGCGCCAGCAGCTTGGACGGGTCGAAACTGTTTTTT. Amino acid sequence: CASSLDGSKLFF.

This clonotype was recorded many times. The chain has TRBV18 and TRBJ1-2; tentative D call: TRBD1 (6 bases). V was clipped by 2 bases and J by 3 bases, with 13 bases between them. Germline assignment: CDR1 KGHSH and CDR2 LQKENI. The CDR3 length is 15 residues. CDR3 nucleotide sequence: TGTGCCAGCTCACCATCGGGGGGCGCGGACTATGGCTACACCTTC. It encodes CASSPSGGADYGYTF.

This clonotype was picked up many times. The chain couples TRBV28 to TRBJ1-1; D gene ambiguous. This CDR3 region has 13 residues. V was trimmed by 8 bases and J by 10 bases, leaving 20 bases between them. CDR1 and CDR2 (germline): MDHEN, SYDVKM. CDR3 sequence (DNA): TGTGCCAGCGCCCCAATCTCGGGGAGCGGAGCTTTCTTT. This codes for CASAPISGSGAFF.

This clonotype was counted many times. The J gene is TRBJ2-7, the V gene TRBV5-1, with no clear D. Looked up from germline, CDR1 is SGHRS and CDR2 is YFSETQ. This CDR3 contains 14 residues. V was clipped by 1 base and J by 0 bases, with 8 bases between them. The CDR3 region has the DNA TGCGCCAGCAGCTTGTACGGACCCTCCTACGAGCAGTACTTC. Translated, it gives CASSLYGPSYEQYF.